This entry is about one TCR beta chain. The method was immunoSEQ multiplex PCR; TCRdb's version includes in-frame clones alone and lacks a portion of them. The top ten clones hold about 5.2% of a sample with more than 250,000 clones, over 75% of them seen once. The length of the CDR3 is 18 residues. Per the germline V gene, CDR1 is LGHNA and CDR2 is YNFKEQ. V dropped 2 bases and J dropped 0 bases, with 14 bases sitting between them. This sample was taken from a study of blood T cell repertoires in COVID-19. The receptor was isolated from a woman in her thirties who had recovered from COVID-19. The rearrangement uses TRBV4-2 and TRBJ1-6; tentative D call: TRBD1 (5 bases). Input material: PBMCs or T cells enriched from blood (not recorded which). The chain's CDR3 is CASSQRSTESSYNSPLHF. CDR3 DNA sequence: TGTGCCAGCAGCCAACGTTCGACAGAAAGCTCCTATAATTCACCCCTCCACTTT.